What follows describes a single T cell receptor (beta chain). Its antigen is not identified. The record originates from a study of T cell repertoires in cytomegalovirus infection. Trimming shortened V by 9 bases and J by 9 bases, and 23 bases separated the two germline ends. Germline assignment: CDR1 MDHEN and CDR2 SYDVKM. CDR3 size: 14 residues. Whole-study results and caveats: The ex vivo response was dominated by HLA-C-restricted CMV-specific TCR beta clonotypes.

TCRdb redid the calling of the reads with MiXCR, one entry per CDR3 protein. The sample consists of roughly 630,000 distinct CDR3 sequences, roughly a quarter of them appearing once. The receptor's source is a human donor in good health (CMV status not recorded). Some clones in this sample may be carry-over from other donors' samples. The V and J genes are TRBV28 and TRBJ1-2, with D possibly being TRBD1 (5 bases). The specimen sequenced was CD8+ T cells from PBMCs. Here the CDR3 reads CASSSLQGVMSYTF. CDR3 nucleotides: TGTGCCAGTAGCTCCCTTCAGGGCGTTATGAGCTACACCTTC.